This T cell receptor (beta chain) was retrieved from a study of OX40 agonist ivuxolimab in advanced cancers. Study details: It was permissible to have had prior anti-PD-1, anti-PD-L1 or anti-CTLA-4 therapy, and about 40% had some. Study results and caveats: Still undetermined is the antigen specificity of the expanded peripheral T cells. Relative to CD4+ cells, CD8+ T cells on average had more expanded clones.

The protocol was immunoSEQ multiplex PCR, while the TCRdb copy is restricted to in-frame clones and leaves out a portion. This sample yields fewer than 80,000 clones, of which about nine tenths are seen a single time; around 2% belongs to the top ten. About this clone itself: Antigen specificity is unknown.

The V end lost 1 base, the J end lost 0 bases, and 15 bases lay between the germline ends. Germline values: CDR1 LGHNA, CDR2 YSLEER. The CDR3 extends over 18 amino acids. The starting material was CD4+ or CD8+ T cells sorted from blood, obtained in a trial of the OX40 agonist ivuxolimab. This sequence originates from an adult with an advanced solid tumor such as melanoma, head and neck, liver or kidney cancer. V is TRBV4-3 and J is TRBJ1-4; TRBD1 is a possible D gene (5 bases). The CDR3 region is CASSQGSVGGTTNEKLFF. The CDR3 region has the DNA TGCGCCAGCAGCCAAGGCTCAGTCGGGGGAACAACTAATGAAAAACTGTTTTTT.